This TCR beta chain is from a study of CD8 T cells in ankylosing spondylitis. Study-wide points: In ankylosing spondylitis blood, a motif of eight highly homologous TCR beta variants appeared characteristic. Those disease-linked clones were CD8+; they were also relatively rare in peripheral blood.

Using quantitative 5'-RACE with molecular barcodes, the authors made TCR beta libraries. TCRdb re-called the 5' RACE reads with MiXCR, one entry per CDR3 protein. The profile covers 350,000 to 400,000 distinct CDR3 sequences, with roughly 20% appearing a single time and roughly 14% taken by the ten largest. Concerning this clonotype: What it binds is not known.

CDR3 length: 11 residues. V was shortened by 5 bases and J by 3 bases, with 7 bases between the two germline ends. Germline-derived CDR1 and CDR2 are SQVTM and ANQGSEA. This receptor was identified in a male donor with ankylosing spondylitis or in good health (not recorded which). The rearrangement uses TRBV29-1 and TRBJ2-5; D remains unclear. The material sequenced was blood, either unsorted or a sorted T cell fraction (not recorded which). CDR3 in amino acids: CSVLGEETQYF. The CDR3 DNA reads TGCAGCGTTCTTGGGGAAGAGACCCAGTACTTC.